This record concerns one TCR beta chain sequence. The antigen is not known. This may arise from a read error, as a much more abundant clone is one base away. The CDR3 spans 13 residues. The data derive from a study of glioma-infiltrating T cells. Amplification of TCR alpha and beta CDR3 regions from RNA used iRepertoire nested multiplex PCR. TCRdb re-called the multiplex PCR reads with MiXCR, one entry per CDR3 protein. The sample yields about 3,900 distinct CDR3 sequences, 31% seen once. Broader study findings: Tissue-blood divergence was below expectation in non-neoplastic patients, above in gliomas.

This chain uses TRBV12-3 or TRBV12-4 with TRBJ2-5; D is undetermined. Sequenced material: glioma tissue, nonneoplastic brain tissue, or PBMCs (not recorded which). The sequence was collected from a human donor with low-grade glioma or glioblastoma, undergoing nonglioma brain surgery, or in good health (not recorded which). The CDR3 here is CASSRGRQETQNF. DNA of the CDR3: TGTGCCAGCAGTAGAGGCCGTCAAGAGACCCAGAACTTC.